This TCR beta chain derives from a study of blood T cell repertoires in COVID-19. This CDR3 has 18 residues. Germline trimming cut 3 bases from V and 5 bases from J; bases unmatched to any gene: 17. Germline loops: CDR1 MGHRA, CDR2 YSYEKL. The table came from immunoSEQ multiplex PCR; TCRdb's copy has only in-frame clones and leaves some out. This table holds fewer than 300,000 clones, about 91% found once. Participant age was roughly 18 to 95 years, and participants resided in fewer than 30 US areas. Sample: PBMCs or T cells enriched from blood (not recorded which). This receptor was taken from a woman aged 40 to 50 with acute COVID-19. The chain employs TRBV4-1 and TRBJ1-1; TRBD1 agrees at 8 bases. CDR3 DNA sequence: TGCGCCAGCAGCCATTCGGGACAGGAGTTACCAAGGGGTACTGAAGCTTTCTTT. It translates to CASSHSGQELPRGTEAFF.